Detailed here is one TCR beta chain. The antigen is not known. This sample is drawn from a study of cytomegalovirus exposure and HLA in healthy donors. Trimming removed 3 bases from V and 6 bases from J, with 15 bases in between. CDR1 SGDLS and CDR2 YYNGEE come from the germline V gene. The CDR3 has 14 amino acids. Study conclusions and caveats: High sensitivity and specificity were reportedly achieved when the classifier diagnosed cytomegalovirus status.

The table came from immunoSEQ multiplex PCR; TCRdb's copy has only in-frame clones and leaves some out. The sample shows some 240,000 clones, 83% of them seen only once. The donors were part of the 120-subject validation cohort, which stood apart from the roughly 640-subject first cohort. The chain is built from TRBV9 and TRBJ1-1; D may be TRBD1 (5 bases). The clonotype originates from a woman between 18 and 29 years old in good health and CMV-seronegative. Sequencing was done on a sample of PBMCs. In nucleotides, the CDR3 is TGTGCCAGCAGCGGTGTGCAGGGTTTGGCTGAAGCTTTCTTT. Translating gives CASSGVQGLAEAFF. Looking up the rest from reference TRBV9 and TRBJ1-1 gives the full variable domain: DSGVTQTPKHLITATGQRVTLRCSPRSGDLSVYWYQQSLDQGLQFLIQYYNGEERAKGNILERFSAQQFPDLHSELNLSSLELGDSALYFCASSGVQGLAEAFFGQGTRLTVV.